The rows below give T cell receptor beta chains drawn from one sample of a study of shared clonotypes between healthy human individuals. This table comes from immunoSEQ multiplex PCR, and its TCRdb copy is limited to in-frame clones, with some not included. The sample has hundreds of thousands of clones, 74% seen once. Sequencing was performed on memory CD4+ T cells sorted from blood. Source of these receptors: a woman aged 25 to 39 in good health. Each CDR3 is given with its conserved first and last residue. Fields, in order: V gene, D gene, J gene, clone size, CDR3 length, CDR3 protein, CDR3 DNA. The D gene is left open where the match is weak. Where a row states a size, it is once, few, many or the class of an expanded clone; other rows omit it.

>TRBV2|TRBD1|TRBJ1-3|.|14
CASNGDSSGNTIYF
TGTGCCAGCAATGGGGACAGCTCTGGAAACACCATATATTTT
>TRBV11-2|.|TRBJ2-1|.|13
CASSPQGYNEQFF
TGTGCCAGCAGCCCACAGGGATACAATGAGCAGTTCTTC
>TRBV14|TRBD2|TRBJ2-7|few|15
CASSQGLAGTYEQYF
TGTGCCAGCAGCCAAGGGCTAGCGGGCACCTACGAGCAGTACTTC
>TRBV28|.|TRBJ1-1|.|15
CASSVSAGWDAEAFF
TGTGCCAGCAGTGTGTCGGCAGGGTGGGATGCTGAAGCTTTCTTT
>TRBV2|TRBD2|TRBJ2-1|.|17
CAGIGTSGRAGLGEQFF
TGTGCCGGGATCGGGACTAGCGGGAGGGCTGGCTTGGGTGAGCAGTTCTTC
>TRBV6-1|.|TRBJ1-1|.|15
CASRRNGGENTEAFF
TGTGCCAGCCGAAGAAATGGGGGCGAGAACACTGAAGCTTTCTTT
>TRBV7-3|.|TRBJ1-2|once|15
CASKGTSDTRYGYTF
TGTGCCAGCAAGGGGACTTCGGATACTCGATATGGCTACACCTTC
>TRBV19|.|TRBJ2-5|.|15
CASAETRRRQETQYF
TGTGCCAGCGCCGAGACGAGACGTCGTCAAGAGACCCAGTACTTC
>TRBV28|.|TRBJ2-1|once|11
CASSSLKEQFF
TGTGCCAGCAGTTCGCTAAAAGAGCAGTTCTTC
>TRBV29-1|.|TRBJ1-1|few|13
CSVEVTANTEAFF
TGCAGCGTTGAAGTCACGGCGAACACTGAAGCTTTCTTT
>TRBV4-1|TRBD1|TRBJ1-5|.|17
CASSRAVLDRGNQPQHF
TGCGCCAGCAGCCGAGCCGTCCTGGACAGGGGGAATCAGCCCCAGCATTTT
>TRBV28|TRBD2|TRBJ2-3|.|15
CASRAAGEGTDTQYF
TGTGCCAGCAGGGCAGCGGGAGAAGGCACAGATACGCAGTATTTT
>TRBV11-2|.|TRBJ1-2|.|13
CASSQGQNYGYTF
TGTGCCAGCAGCCAGGGACAAAACTATGGCTACACCTTC
>TRBV5-1|TRBD1|TRBJ2-5|.|15
CASSRDSTGAETQYF
TGCGCCAGCAGCCGAGATTCGACAGGGGCAGAGACCCAGTACTTC
>TRBV5-1|.|TRBJ2-7|.|17
CASSLVWSRTGAYEQYF
TGCGCCAGCAGCTTGGTTTGGTCCCGGACGGGAGCCTACGAGCAGTACTTC
>TRBV5-1|TRBD1|TRBJ2-3|.|16
CASSPDRDSSTDTQYF
TGCGCCAGCAGCCCCGACAGGGATTCTAGCACAGATACGCAGTATTTT
>TRBV11-2|TRBD2|TRBJ2-1|.|17
CASTFSAGAGGRNEQFF
TGTGCCAGCACATTCTCAGCTGGAGCGGGAGGACGCAATGAGCAGTTCTTC
>TRBV6-1|.|TRBJ1-2|.|10
CASSEWGYTF
TGTGCCAGCAGTGAGTGGGGCTACACCTTC
>TRBV6-1|.|TRBJ2-1|once|12
CASSVSGQSGFF
TGTGCCAGCAGTGTGAGCGGACAGAGTGGGTTCTTC
>TRBV4-2|.|TRBJ2-7|.|15
CASSQDILPLGEQYF
TGTGCCAGCAGCCAAGATATACTCCCCTTGGGGGAGCAGTACTTC
>TRBV4-1|.|TRBJ2-1|.|15
CASSQAESSYNEQFF
TGCGCCAGCAGCCAAGCGGAAAGCTCCTACAATGAGCAGTTCTTC
>TRBV29-1|.|TRBJ2-7|.|12
CSVAGDSYEQYF
TGCAGCGTTGCGGGGGACTCCTACGAGCAGTACTTC
>TRBV7-6|.|TRBJ2-1|once|15
CASSLRDIGYNEQFF
TGTGCCAGCAGCTTAAGGGACATTGGCTACAATGAGCAGTTCTTC
>TRBV5-1|.|TRBJ2-2|.|14
CASRGLQNTGELFF
TGCGCCAGCAGGGGACTCCAGAACACCGGGGAGCTGTTTTTT